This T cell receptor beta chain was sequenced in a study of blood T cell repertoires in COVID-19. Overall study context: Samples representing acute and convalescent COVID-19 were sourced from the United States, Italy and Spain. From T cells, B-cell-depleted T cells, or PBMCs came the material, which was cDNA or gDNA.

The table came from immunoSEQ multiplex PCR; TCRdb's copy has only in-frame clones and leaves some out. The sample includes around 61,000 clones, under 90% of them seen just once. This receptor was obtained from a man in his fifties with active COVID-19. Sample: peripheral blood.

The CDR3 sequence is CASSIQGYEQYF. Written as DNA, the CDR3 is TGTGCCAGCAGCATACAGGGCTACGAGCAGTACTTC. The gene calls are TRBV12-3 or TRBV12-4 and TRBJ2-7; D may be TRBD1 (6 bases). The V end lost 6 bases, the J end lost 3 bases, and 9 bases lay between the germline ends. This CDR3 has 12 residues.